This T cell receptor (beta chain) came from a study of blood T cell repertoires in COVID-19. Study in general: Acute-phase and convalescent COVID-19 samples originated in the United States, Italy and Spain. From T cells, B-cell-depleted T cells, or PBMCs came the material, which was cDNA or gDNA.

Study processing details: Amplified reference gene primers provided the basis for estimating nucleated cell counts. Produced via immunoSEQ multiplex PCR; TCRdb's table is partial and in-frame only. V and J calls and clone size are those listed in that table; D and trimming were worked out from the DNA. Of tens of thousands of clones listed, 80% to 90% are singletons. The V gene's germline CDR1 is SNHLY and CDR2 FYNNEI. Trimming shortened V by 4 bases and J by 9 bases, and 7 bases separated the two germline ends. The CDR3 is 11 residues long. Sequencing was carried out using peripheral blood. The chain joins TRBV2 to TRBJ2-1; D is perhaps TRBD1 (6 bases). The sequence was obtained from a man in his sixties with acute or convalescent COVID-19. The CDR3 here is CASSGDTEQFF. CDR3 nucleotide sequence: TGTGCCAGCAGTGGGGACACTGAGCAGTTCTTC. The full variable domain, completed using reference TRBV2 and TRBJ2-1, is EPEVTQTPSHQVTQMGQEVILRCVPISNHLYFYWYRQILGQKVEFLVSFYNNEISEKSEIFDDQFSVERPDGSNFTLKIRSTKLEDSAMYFCASSGDTEQFFGPGTRLTVL.